The clone carrying this T cell receptor beta chain was found a few times. Germline V gene lookup returns CDR1 DFQATT and CDR2 SNEGSKA (reference sequence). V lost 2 bases and J lost 4; bases outside the gene matches: 8. This CDR3 is 16 amino acids long. The data derive from a study of identical twins. Template switching introduced a universal primer site, and the cDNA bore unique molecular identifiers. Each CDR3 protein gets one entry after TCRdb re-called the 5' RACE reads with MiXCR. This sample carries about 200,000 distinct CDR3 sequences, around 6.8% of them seen once, and the ten largest clones take 1.9%. These same data were also listed under a study on yellow fever vaccine responses in identical twins.

Sequenced: memory (CD45RO+) T cells sorted from blood. This clonotype was obtained from a young woman in good health. The chain links TRBV20-1 to TRBJ2-2; TRBD1 matches 9 bases. In DNA, the CDR3 is TGCAGTGCTAGACCCCCGGGGACAGGGTTCACCGGGGAGCTGTTTTTT. Residues: CSARPPGTGFTGELFF.